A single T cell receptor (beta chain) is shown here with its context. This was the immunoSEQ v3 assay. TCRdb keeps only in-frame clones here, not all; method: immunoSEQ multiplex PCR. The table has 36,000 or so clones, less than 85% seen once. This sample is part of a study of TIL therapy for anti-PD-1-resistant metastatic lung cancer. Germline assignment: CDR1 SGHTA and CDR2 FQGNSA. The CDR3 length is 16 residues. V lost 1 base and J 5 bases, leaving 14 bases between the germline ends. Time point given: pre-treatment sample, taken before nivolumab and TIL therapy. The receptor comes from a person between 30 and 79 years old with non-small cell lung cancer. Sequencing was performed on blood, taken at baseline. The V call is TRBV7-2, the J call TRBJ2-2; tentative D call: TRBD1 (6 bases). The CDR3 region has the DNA TGTGCCAGCAGCTTAGATGGGGGCGCGCGTACCGGGGAGCTGTTTTTT. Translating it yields CASSLDGGARTGELFF.